One sample yielded the 25 T cell receptor beta chains listed below, sequenced in a study of CD8+CD57+ T cells in acquired aplastic anemia. Genomic DNA templated the TCR beta VDJ and CDR3 profiling. One entry per CDR3 protein results from TCRdb running MiXCR on the reads. The sample records hundreds of thousands of distinct CDR3 sequences, just under 70% being singletons. Sequencing was performed on sorted CD4+, CD8+, or CD8+CD57+ T cells (not recorded which) from PBMCs. Receptors were obtained from a human donor in good health, serving as a control.

This CDR3 reads CASSWGGWGIKFGQYF. The CDR3 nucleotides are TGTGCCAGCAGCTGGGGGGGGTGGGGGATCAAATTCGGGCAGTACTTC. The chain combines TRBV7-9 with TRBJ2-7, with 7 bases fitting TRBD2. CDR1 and CDR2 from the germline V gene are SEHNR and FQNEAQ (reference sequence). This CDR3 is 16 amino acids long. V lost 4 bases to trimming and J lost 9 bases; unmatched junction nucleotides: 18.

Regarding this clonotype: Sequence at one end of the junction differs from germline and may be a read error. This rearrangement joins TRBV7-2 to TRBJ1-2, with TRBD1 matching 9 bases. This CDR3 comprises 14 residues. From germline, CDR1 is SGHTA and CDR2 FQGNSA. CDR3 coding DNA: TGTGCCAGCAGCTCAGCGGGGGGACAGGGAGCCAAAAACTTC. It encodes CASSSAGGQGAKNF.

This clonotype was observed many times. The CDR3 DNA is TGCAGTGCTAGAAAGGGGGCTGACTATGGCTACACCTTC. This codes for CSARKGADYGYTF. The chain combines TRBV20-1 with TRBJ1-2; 7 bases align to TRBD1. Germline V gives CDR1 DFQATT, CDR2 SNEGSKA (reference sequence). The CDR3 sequence is 13 residues long. The trim removed 2 bases at V and 3 bases at J, leaving 3 bases unmatched.

This clonotype was detected a few times. This rearrangement joins TRBV10-1 to TRBJ1-3; D not certain. Between the trimmed V and J ends, which lost 8 bases and 0 bases, there was a span of 14 bases. The germline V gene encodes CDR1 WNHNN and CDR2 SYGVQD (reference sequence). This CDR3 is 15 amino acids long. CDR3 nucleotide sequence: TGCGCCAGCCGTATTCCAAGCCGCTCTGGAAACACCATATATTTT. This translates into CASRIPSRSGNTIYF.

Comments on this clonotype: One end of the junction varies from germline; a read error may be responsible. The genes are TRBV7-6 and TRBJ2-3; D uncertain. The CDR3 length is 11 residues. CDR1 and CDR2 from the germline V gene are SGHVS and FNYEAQ. The CDR3 region is CASSLAPQPWF. The DNA for the CDR3 is TGTGCCAGCAGCTTAGCCCCTCAGCCATGGTTT.

V is TRBV20-1 and J is TRBJ2-1; D is possibly TRBD1 or TRBD2 (5 bases each). CDR1 is DFQATT and CDR2 is SNEGSKA in the germline V gene (reference sequence). CDR3 length: 14 residues. The V end lost 5 bases, the J end lost 3 bases, and 14 bases lay between the germline ends. CDR3 region: CSALTGTNYNEQFF. Here the CDR3 DNA reads TGCAGTGCTTTGACCGGGACGAACTACAATGAGCAGTTCTTC.

This clonotype was found many times. The rearrangement uses TRBV12-3 or TRBV12-4 and TRBJ1-5, with 9 positions matching TRBD1. The CDR3 runs 13 residues. V trimming: 6 bases; J trimming: 8 bases; junction bases outside the gene matches: 5. Here the CDR3 DNA reads TGTGCCAGCAGATGGGACAGGGATAAGCCCCAGCATTTT. Translated: CASRWDRDKPQHF.

Only a few counts were recorded for this clonotype. The J gene is TRBJ1-1, the V gene TRBV29-1, with TRBD1 identical over 9 bases. The V and J ends lost 4 bases and 1 base, in that order; junction bases with no gene match: 7. The CDR3 has 15 residues. Per germline, CDR1 SQVTM and CDR2 ANQGSEA. DNA for the CDR3: TGCAGCGTTGGGGGGACAGGGCACTCGAACACTGAAGCTTTCTTT. Residues: CSVGGTGHSNTEAFF.

The table lists this clonotype with many counts. The rearrangement joins TRBV7-8 to TRBJ2-7; 7 nucleotides agree with TRBD1. The V segment lost 4 bases and the J segment 5 bases; nucleotides outside the gene matches: 8. CDR3 size: 14 residues. From germline, CDR1 is SGHVS and CDR2 FQNEAQ. The CDR3 reads CASSSPGQFDEQYF. The CDR3, as DNA: TGTGCCAGCAGCTCCCCGGGACAGTTCGACGAGCAGTACTTC. Drawing the rest from reference TRBV7-8 and TRBJ2-7, the complete variable domain is GAGVSQSPRYKVAKRGQDVALRCDPISGHVSLFWYQQALGQGPEFLTYFQNEAQLDKSGLPSDRFFAERPEGSVSTLKIQRTQQEDSAVYLCASSSPGQFDEQYFGPGTRLTVT.

This clonotype was recorded at least ten times. The V call is TRBV7-2, the J call TRBJ1-1, with D maybe TRBD1 (5 bases). Trimming cost V 2 bases and J 8 bases, with 15 bases left between them. The length of the CDR3 is 14 residues. CDR1 SGHTA and CDR2 FQGNSA come from the germline V gene. The CDR3 loop reads CASSLSGGVGEAFF. The CDR3 nucleotides read TGTGCCAGCAGCTTAAGCGGGGGGGTAGGGGAAGCTTTCTTT.

CDR3 coding DNA: TGTGCCAGCAGCATCGACTTAAGGGACAGAACTAACTATGGCTACACCTTC. It yields the protein CASSIDLRDRTNYGYTF. The chain recombines TRBV7-6 with TRBJ1-2; the match to TRBD1 covers 7 bases. The V segment lost 5 bases and the J segment 0 bases; nucleotides outside the gene matches: 12. This CDR3 region has 17 residues. Germline V lookup: CDR1 SGHVS, CDR2 FNYEAQ.

This clonotype was picked up one time. The chain employs TRBV9 and TRBJ1-4; 7 bases line up with TRBD1. V was pared by 3 bases and J by 5 bases, with 7 bases of the junction left unmatched. Germline assignment: CDR1 SGDLS and CDR2 YYNGEE. This CDR3 has 15 amino acids. The CDR3 sequence is CASSERQGLNEKLFF. CDR3 nucleotides: TGTGCCAGCAGCGAAAGACAGGGACTAAATGAAAAACTGTTTTTT.

The rearrangement joins TRBV7-2 to TRBJ1-5; D call uncertain. The CDR3 length is 12 residues. V was trimmed by 4 bases and J by 7 bases, leaving 8 bases between them. Germline assignment: CDR1 SGHTA and CDR2 FQGNSA. The CDR3 is CASSSTAQPQHF. The CDR3 DNA is TGTGCCAGCAGCTCAACAGCCCAGCCCCAGCATTTT.

The rearrangement uses TRBV7-2 and TRBJ1-2; D gene ambiguous. V was shortened by 3 bases and J by 14 bases, with 25 bases between the two germline ends. CDR1 SGHTA and CDR2 FQGNSA come from the germline V gene. The CDR3 has 15 residues. CDR3 bases: TGTGCCAGCAGCTTTAGGCTGAAGGATCAGCCCCACCATACCTTC. This encodes CASSFRLKDQPHHTF.

The count of this clonotype is one. The chain combines TRBV7-3 with TRBJ2-7; 9 bases fit TRBD2. This CDR3 has 16 residues. Per germline, CDR1 SGHTA and CDR2 FQGTGA. The J segment lost 3 bases and the V segment lost 9 bases, leaving 15 bases of the junction unmatched. CDR3 in amino acids: CASSPLTSGSLYEQYF. The CDR3 DNA reads as TGTGCCAGTAGCCCCCTAACTAGCGGGTCCCTCTACGAGCAGTACTTC.

The sample holds one count of this clonotype. An end of the junction differs from the germline gene, which may be a read error. The J gene is TRBJ2-7, the V gene TRBV15; tentatively, D is TRBD1 or TRBD2 (5 bases each). The germline gives CDR1 LNHNV, CDR2 YYDKDF (reference sequence). The CDR3 is 17 residues long. The CDR3 sequence is CATSRDLNGDLFYEQGF. The CDR3 DNA reads TGTGCCACCAGCAGAGATCTGAACGGGGACCTGTTTTACGAACAAGGCTTC. The full variable domain, in which reference TRBV15 and TRBJ2-7 provide the parts outside the CDR3, is DAMVIQNPRYQVTQFGKPVTLSCSQTLNHNVMYWYQQKSSQAPKLLFHYYDKDFNNEADTPDNFQSRRPNTSFCFLDIRSPGLGDTAMYLCATSRDLNGDLFYEQGFGPGTRLTVT.

About this clonotype: At one of its ends the junction is not consistent with the germline gene, which may arise from a read error. The rearrangement uses TRBV5-1 and TRBJ1-2, with D unresolved. CDR1 SGHRS and CDR2 YFSETQ come from the germline V gene. The CDR3 has 12 residues. The CDR3 region has the DNA TGCGCCAGCCGCTTCAGCGAGTATGGCTACACCTTC. Translated: CASRFSEYGYTF.

This clonotype was recorded only once. V usage is TRBV20-1 and J usage is TRBJ1-4, with D unclear. The CDR3 is made up of 14 amino acids. Germline loops: CDR1 DFQATT, CDR2 SNEGSKA (reference sequence). Trimming removed 3 bases at V and 9 bases at J, with 17 bases between. Here the CDR3 DNA reads TGCAGTGCTAGCAATCCGTACCAAGAGAAAAAACTGTTTTTT. Protein sequence: CSASNPYQEKKLFF.

Many counts were recorded for this clonotype. The V call is TRBV10-2, the J call TRBJ1-5; D is unresolved. The germline V gene has CDR1 WSHSY and CDR2 SAAADI. V lost 4 bases to trimming and J lost 4 bases, with 11 bases between them. This CDR3 contains 14 residues. CDR3: CASSVQRWNQPQHF. The CDR3 DNA is TGCGCCAGCAGTGTCCAAAGGTGGAATCAGCCCCAGCATTTT.

The chain couples TRBV11-3 to TRBJ2-5; 7 bases line up with TRBD2. The J segment lost 5 bases and the V segment lost 4 bases, leaving 10 bases of the junction unmatched. CDR1 is SGHNT and CDR2 is YENEEA in the germline V gene. This CDR3 contains 15 residues. The CDR3 is CASSSQGGAFETQYF. DNA for the CDR3: TGTGCCAGCAGCTCCCAGGGAGGGGCTTTTGAGACCCAGTACTTC.

CDR3: CASSMDRGVVTNYYF. CDR3 in DNA: TGTGCCAGCAGCATGGACAGGGGGGTGGTGACTAACTATTACTTC. The rearrangement links TRBV7-2 to TRBJ2-7; 10 bases align to TRBD1. V was pared by 5 bases and J by 13 bases, with 17 bases of the junction left unmatched. The length of the CDR3 is 15 residues. Germline loops: CDR1 SGHTA, CDR2 FQGNSA.

This clonotype was seen at least ten times. The CDR3 is CASSLGRNPQETQYF. In nucleotides, the CDR3 is TGTGCCAGCAGCTTAGGCAGGAATCCCCAAGAGACCCAGTACTTC. V is TRBV11-3 and J is TRBJ2-5; no clear D gene. The V end lost 1 base, the J end lost 1 base, and 10 bases lay between the germline ends. This CDR3 has 15 residues. CDR1 and CDR2 from the germline V gene are SGHNT and YENEEA.

The CDR3 DNA is TGTGCCAGCAGCCCGACACATTCCGCCTCGGAGACCCAGTACTTC. Its translation: CASSPTHSASETQYF. This chain uses TRBV9 with TRBJ2-5; D not resolved. Trimming took off 4 bases at V and 5 bases at J, with 18 bases between the two ends. The germline V gene encodes CDR1 SGDLS and CDR2 YYNGEE. There are 15 residues in the CDR3.

This chain uses TRBV19 with TRBJ2-3; D is possibly TRBD1 (6 bases). This CDR3 region has 14 residues. V was pared by 6 bases and J by 2 bases, with 12 bases between. Germline V gene sequence: CDR1 LNHDA, CDR2 SQIVND (reference sequence). The CDR3 DNA reads as TGTGCCAGTAGACACCACAGGGACACAGATACGCAGTATTTT. Its translation is CASRHHRDTDTQYF.

The V call is TRBV5-1, the J call TRBJ1-6; D remains unclear. The CDR3 consists of 14 residues. Germline V gives CDR1 SGHRS, CDR2 YFSETQ. Trimming cost V 0 bases and J 11 bases, with 12 bases left between them. This chain's CDR3 is CASSLAFQSPPLHF. The CDR3 coding sequence is TGCGCCAGCAGCTTGGCTTTCCAGTCGCCACCCCTCCACTTT.